A selection of T cell receptor beta chains follows, all from one sample in a study of beta chain features in type 1 diabetes. Using immunoSEQ multiplex PCR, the repertoire was profiled, and TCRdb retains in-frame clones only, with some absent. This sample carries tens of thousands of clones, under 35% of them seen once, and the ten largest clones take approximately 0.46%. The sequenced material came from stem cell memory CD4+ T cells from blood. Receptor source: a woman under 30 in good health. Both conserved end residues are part of each CDR3. The order of the fields is clone size, V gene, D gene, J gene, CDR3 DNA, CDR3 protein. D genes are given only for firm matches. Clone size is shown for a subset of rows, as once, few, many or a class of expanded clone.

size: few
V: TRBV7-3
D: -
J: TRBJ2-3
DNA: TGTGCCAGCAGCTCATGGGGACTGAACACAGATACGCAGTATTTT
CDR3: CASSSWGLNTDTQYF

size: few
V: TRBV29-1
D: -
J: TRBJ2-1
DNA: TGCAGCGTGCCGACTAGTTCACCTTCCTACAATGAGCAGTTCTTC
CDR3: CSVPTSSPSYNEQFF

size: few
V: TRBV5-1
D: -
J: TRBJ2-3
DNA: TGCGCCAGCAGCTTGTCTCTGACGGGAAATACGCAGTATTTT
CDR3: CASSLSLTGNTQYF

size: few
V: TRBV18
D: -
J: TRBJ1-1
DNA: TGTGCCAGCTACTCCGCCATCAGGGTCCACACTGAAGCTTTCTTT
CDR3: CASYSAIRVHTEAFF

size: once
V: TRBV11-3
D: TRBD2
J: TRBJ2-1
DNA: TGTGCCAGCAGATTTAGCGGGGGTTCTCACAATGAGCAGTTCTTC
CDR3: CASRFSGGSHNEQFF

size: -
V: TRBV4-1
D: TRBD2
J: TRBJ2-1
DNA: TGTGCCAGCAGCCAAGTCTCGGGAGGTGCTTACAATGAGCAGTTCTTC
CDR3: CASSQVSGGAYNEQFF

size: few
V: TRBV9
D: -
J: TRBJ1-2
DNA: TGTGCCAGCAGCGAGAGAACAGGCTATGGCTACACCTTC
CDR3: CASSERTGYGYTF

size: -
V: TRBV6-6
D: TRBD1
J: TRBJ2-2
DNA: TGTGCCAGCAGTTCCGGGACAGGGTACTCCGGGGAGCTGTTTTTT
CDR3: CASSSGTGYSGELFF

size: few
V: TRBV7-9
D: -
J: TRBJ1-1
DNA: TGTGCCAGCAGCCCACTAGGGGAAGCTTTCTTT
CDR3: CASSPLGEAFF

size: -
V: TRBV25-1
D: TRBD2
J: TRBJ2-3
DNA: TGTGCCAGCAGTGCCCCTAGCGGGGCGGGCGTGGATACGCAGTATTTT
CDR3: CASSAPSGAGVDTQYF

size: -
V: TRBV5-4
D: -
J: TRBJ2-5
DNA: TGTGCCAGCAGCCACCCGGGTGGCCAAGAGACCCAGTACTTC
CDR3: CASSHPGGQETQYF

size: few
V: TRBV19
D: TRBD1
J: TRBJ1-2
DNA: TGTGCCAGTATGTCGGACAGGGAAGGGTATGGCTACACCTTC
CDR3: CASMSDREGYGYTF

size: few
V: TRBV5-1
D: -
J: TRBJ1-1
DNA: TGCGCCAGCAGCTTGAGGCAGGGATATGAAGCTTTCTTT
CDR3: CASSLRQGYEAFF

size: few
V: TRBV13
D: -
J: TRBJ1-1
DNA: TGTGCCAGCAGCCTCAACCAGGGAGCTTTCTTT
CDR3: CASSLNQGAFF

size: few
V: TRBV4-1
D: TRBD2
J: TRBJ2-7
DNA: TGCGCCAGCAGCCAAGATCTCGCGGGAGGGCCAATCGAGCAGTACTTC
CDR3: CASSQDLAGGPIEQYF

size: -
V: TRBV25-1
D: -
J: TRBJ1-1
DNA: TGTGCCAGCAGTGCAACCTCCTTAGGGGACACTGAAGCTTTCTTT
CDR3: CASSATSLGDTEAFF

size: -
V: TRBV5-1
D: TRBD2
J: TRBJ2-3
DNA: TGCGCCAGCAGCTTGGGCCTAGCGGGAGGGCCCGGGGGCACAGATACGCAGTATTTT
CDR3: CASSLGLAGGPGGTDTQYF

size: -
V: TRBV7-3
D: -
J: TRBJ1-2
DNA: TGTGCCAGCAGTCCGAACCCGAGGGATGGCTACACCTTC
CDR3: CASSPNPRDGYTF

size: few
V: TRBV5-6
D: TRBD1
J: TRBJ2-7
DNA: TGTGCCAGCAGCTTGGAAGTCAGGGGGCACTACGAGCAGTACTTC
CDR3: CASSLEVRGHYEQYF

size: few
V: TRBV5-1
D: -
J: TRBJ2-7
DNA: TGCGCCAGCGGCCCGGGTGATGGGAGGTACGAGCAGTACTTC
CDR3: CASGPGDGRYEQYF

size: -
V: TRBV23-1
D: TRBD1
J: TRBJ1-1
DNA: TGCGCCAGCAGTCAATCCCGAGGACAGGGGAGAGAGAACACTGAAGCTTTCTTT
CDR3: CASSQSRGQGRENTEAFF

size: few
V: TRBV21-1
D: -
J: TRBJ2-7
DNA: TGTGCCAGCCGGAGGGGTAAAGTCTCCTGGTACGAGCAGTACTTC
CDR3: CASRRGKVSWYEQYF

size: few
V: TRBV7-2
D: TRBD2
J: TRBJ2-5
DNA: TGTGCCAGCAGCTTTACTAGCGGGGGAGGGCAAGAGACCCAGTACTTC
CDR3: CASSFTSGGGQETQYF

size: -
V: TRBV10-3
D: -
J: TRBJ1-5
DNA: TGTGCCATCAGTGACTCGGTGTATCAGCCCCAGCATTTT
CDR3: CAISDSVYQPQHF

size: -
V: TRBV5-1
D: -
J: TRBJ2-2
DNA: TGCGCCAGTCTACCCAGGGCAGGGACGAACACCGGGGAGCTGTTTTTT
CDR3: CASLPRAGTNTGELFF

size: -
V: TRBV4-3
D: -
J: TRBJ2-7
DNA: TGCGCCAGCAGCCGCGAATACGGGTCCTTTTACGAGCAGTACTTC
CDR3: CASSREYGSFYEQYF

size: few
V: TRBV6-6
D: -
J: TRBJ1-5
DNA: TGTGCCAGCAGTCCCGGTAGTCAGCCCCAGCATTTT
CDR3: CASSPGSQPQHF

size: few
V: TRBV5-1
D: TRBD2
J: TRBJ2-7
DNA: TGCGCCAGCAGCGCTTCTAGCGGGAGTATCCCCTACGAGCAGTACTTC
CDR3: CASSASSGSIPYEQYF

size: -
V: TRBV21-1
D: -
J: TRBJ1-5
DNA: TGTGCCAGCAGCAAATACGCAGGGCAAATAGGTGAGCCCCAGCATTTT
CDR3: CASSKYAGQIGEPQHF

size: -
V: TRBV5-1
D: TRBD1
J: TRBJ2-3
DNA: TGCGCCAGCACTCCAGGGGGTATCACAGATACGCAGTATTTT
CDR3: CASTPGGITDTQYF

size: few
V: TRBV7-3
D: TRBD1
J: TRBJ1-2
DNA: TGTGCCAGCAGCCCTGACGGACAGGGGGCTTACAGCGCTTATGGCTACACCTTC
CDR3: CASSPDGQGAYSAYGYTF

size: few
V: TRBV11-3
D: -
J: TRBJ2-7
DNA: TGTGCCAGCAGTCTGGCGGGGACCCTCCACTCCTACGAGCAGTACTTC
CDR3: CASSLAGTLHSYEQYF

size: -
V: TRBV11-1
D: TRBD1
J: TRBJ1-2
DNA: TGTGCCAGCAGCACATCAAGACAGGGTGGCTACACCTTC
CDR3: CASSTSRQGGYTF

size: -
V: TRBV10-3
D: TRBD1
J: TRBJ1-5
DNA: TGTGCCACGCGCAGGGGGCGAGATCAGCCCCAGCATTTT
CDR3: CATRRGRDQPQHF

size: -
V: TRBV6-5
D: -
J: TRBJ2-2
DNA: TGTGCCAGCAGGATACGTACAGGAGCCGGGGAGCTGTTTTTT
CDR3: CASRIRTGAGELFF

size: -
V: TRBV6-6
D: TRBD1
J: TRBJ1-2
DNA: TGTGCCAGCGGAAAAATGGACAGGAGTGGGTATGGCTACACCTTC
CDR3: CASGKMDRSGYGYTF

size: few
V: TRBV7-9
D: -
J: TRBJ1-4
DNA: TGTGCCAGCAGCTTATCGCCCACAGGGTGGGAAGAAAAACTGTTTTTT
CDR3: CASSLSPTGWEEKLFF

size: few
V: TRBV5-1
D: -
J: TRBJ1-1
DNA: TGCGCCAGCAGCTTGGTGGGCGGGGGGGCTGAAGCTTTCTTT
CDR3: CASSLVGGGAEAFF

size: -
V: TRBV5-1
D: TRBD2
J: TRBJ2-3
DNA: TGCGCCAGCAGCGAGATAACCGGGAGGAGAGATACGCAGTATTTT
CDR3: CASSEITGRRDTQYF

size: -
V: TRBV28
D: -
J: TRBJ2-7
DNA: TGTGCCAGCAGGTACATTTACGAGCAGTACTTC
CDR3: CASRYIYEQYF

size: few
V: TRBV5-1
D: TRBD1
J: TRBJ2-7
DNA: TGCGCCAGCAGGGCAGGGGGCCCCAGCTCCTACGAGCAGTACTTC
CDR3: CASRAGGPSSYEQYF

size: -
V: TRBV6-1
D: TRBD2
J: TRBJ2-5
DNA: TGTGCCAGCAAGACTGGCGGGAGAGGAGAGACCCAGTACTTC
CDR3: CASKTGGRGETQYF

size: few
V: TRBV30
D: -
J: TRBJ1-5
DNA: TGTGCCTGGACCCGACAGGCAGATCAGCCCCAGCATTTT
CDR3: CAWTRQADQPQHF

size: -
V: TRBV5-1
D: -
J: TRBJ2-7
DNA: TGCGCCAGCAGCTTGAGGGGGTCGGAAAACTCGTACTTC
CDR3: CASSLRGSENSYF

size: -
V: TRBV6-1
D: -
J: TRBJ2-1
DNA: TGTGCCAGCAGTGGCCCCCTTAGCGGAATCAACAATGAGCAGTTCTTC
CDR3: CASSGPLSGINNEQFF

size: few
V: TRBV7-2
D: -
J: TRBJ1-4
DNA: TGTGCCAGCAGCCCGGACTACACTAATGAAAAACTGTTTTTT
CDR3: CASSPDYTNEKLFF

size: -
V: TRBV6-6
D: TRBD1
J: TRBJ1-2
DNA: TGTGCCAGCACCCGGGACAGGGGAAACTATGGCTACACCTTC
CDR3: CASTRDRGNYGYTF

size: -
V: TRBV18
D: -
J: TRBJ2-5
DNA: TGTGCCAGCTCACCAGGTTTAGCGGAAGAGACCCAGTACTTC
CDR3: CASSPGLAEETQYF

size: -
V: TRBV9
D: TRBD2
J: TRBJ2-5
DNA: TGTGCCAGCAGCCCAAGTTTCCGGCCGGGACTACAAGAGACCCAGTACTTC
CDR3: CASSPSFRPGLQETQYF

size: few
V: TRBV11-2
D: -
J: TRBJ1-1
DNA: TGTGCCAGCAGCTTACAGGGGAACACTGAAGCTTTCTTT
CDR3: CASSLQGNTEAFF

size: few
V: TRBV7-9
D: TRBD2
J: TRBJ2-7
DNA: TGTGCCAGCAGCTTAACATTGGGACTAGCGGTAAACGAGCAGTACTTC
CDR3: CASSLTLGLAVNEQYF

size: -
V: TRBV7-8
D: TRBD1
J: TRBJ1-2
DNA: TGTGCCAGCAGCTCCCAGGGGGATGGCTACACCTTC
CDR3: CASSSQGDGYTF

size: -
V: TRBV18
D: -
J: TRBJ1-4
DNA: TGTGCCAGCTCACCCCGGGTCGCAACTAATGAAAAACTGTTTTTT
CDR3: CASSPRVATNEKLFF

size: few
V: TRBV6-6
D: TRBD1
J: TRBJ1-2
DNA: TGTGCCAGCAGTTACTCGTCGGGACAGTCGTATGGCTACACCTTC
CDR3: CASSYSSGQSYGYTF

size: few
V: TRBV19
D: TRBD2
J: TRBJ2-1
DNA: TGTGCCAGTAGTATGGCCGGGGGAGCGGGAGGGCCGAATGAGCAGTTCTTC
CDR3: CASSMAGGAGGPNEQFF

size: -
V: TRBV4-1
D: TRBD2
J: TRBJ2-1
DNA: TGCGCCAGCAGCCAAGGGACTAGCGGGAGTTATGAGCAGTTCTTC
CDR3: CASSQGTSGSYEQFF

size: once
V: TRBV5-4
D: TRBD2
J: TRBJ2-1
DNA: TGTGCCAGCAGTCCGGCCCGGGTTTGGGGGGGTGAGCAGTTCTTC
CDR3: CASSPARVWGGEQFF

size: -
V: TRBV30
D: -
J: TRBJ1-3
DNA: TGTGCCTGGAGTGTACTGGGTCCTAGCACCATATATTTT
CDR3: CAWSVLGPSTIYF